This T cell receptor beta chain was recorded in a study of cytomegalovirus exposure and HLA in healthy donors. The primer mix had 60 Vbeta and 13 Jbeta primers. Here immunoSEQ multiplex PCR was the method, and the copy in TCRdb shows in-frame clones only, minus some. This table has under 150,000 clones, approximately 80% appearing once. There are 16 residues in the CDR3. V gave up 0 bases and J gave up 5 bases, with 13 bases separating them. Per the germline V gene, CDR1 is LGHNA and CDR2 is YSLEER. Study-level results: Testing in vitro showed three CMV-associated chains specific for CMV antigens. Information on immune exposure was restricted to one variable (CMV serostatus).

Concerning this clone itself: Its antigen is undetermined.

The TCR sequence derives from a male donor in good health and CMV-seronegative. The J gene is TRBJ2-2, the V gene TRBV4-3; no reliable D call. Sequencing input: PBMCs. The CDR3 sequence: CASSQDPQVGTGELFF. The CDR3 DNA sequence: TGCGCCAGCAGCCAAGATCCCCAGGTTGGAACCGGGGAGCTGTTTTTT.